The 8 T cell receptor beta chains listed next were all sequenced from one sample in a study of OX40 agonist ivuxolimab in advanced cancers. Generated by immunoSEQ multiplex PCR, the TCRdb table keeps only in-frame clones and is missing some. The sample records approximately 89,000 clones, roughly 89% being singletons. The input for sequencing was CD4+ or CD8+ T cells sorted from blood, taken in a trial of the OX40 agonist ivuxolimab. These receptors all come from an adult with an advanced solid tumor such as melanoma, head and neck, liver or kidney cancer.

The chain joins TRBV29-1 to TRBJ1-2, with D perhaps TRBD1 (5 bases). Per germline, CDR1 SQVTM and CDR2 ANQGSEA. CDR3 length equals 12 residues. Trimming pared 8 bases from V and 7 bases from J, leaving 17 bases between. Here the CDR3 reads CSTWDGLFGYTF. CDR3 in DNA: TGCAGCACCTGGGACGGACTTTTTGGCTACACCTTC.

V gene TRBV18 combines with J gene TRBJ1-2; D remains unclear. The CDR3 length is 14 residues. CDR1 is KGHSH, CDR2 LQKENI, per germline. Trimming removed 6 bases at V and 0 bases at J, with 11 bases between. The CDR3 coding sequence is TGTGCCAGCTCGGACGCTAATACTAACTATGGCTACACCTTC. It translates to CASSDANTNYGYTF.

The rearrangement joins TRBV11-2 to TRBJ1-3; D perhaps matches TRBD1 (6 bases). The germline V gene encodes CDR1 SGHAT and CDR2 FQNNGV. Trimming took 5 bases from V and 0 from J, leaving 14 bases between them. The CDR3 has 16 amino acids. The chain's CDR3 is CASSQPGQSSGNTIYF. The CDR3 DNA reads TGTGCCAGCAGCCAACCCGGACAGAGCTCTGGAAACACCATATATTTT. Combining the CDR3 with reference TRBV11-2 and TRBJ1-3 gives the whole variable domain EAGVAQSPRYKIIEKRQSVAFWCNPISGHATLYWYQQILGQGPKLLIQFQNNGVVDDSQLPKDRFSAERLKGVDSTLKIQPAKLEDSAVYLCASSQPGQSSGNTIYFGEGSWLTVV.

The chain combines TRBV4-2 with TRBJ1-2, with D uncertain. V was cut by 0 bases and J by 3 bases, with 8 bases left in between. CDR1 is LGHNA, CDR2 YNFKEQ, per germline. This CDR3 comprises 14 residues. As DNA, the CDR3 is TGTGCCAGCAGCCAAGATCGGAGGGACTATGGCTACACCTTC. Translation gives CASSQDRRDYGYTF.

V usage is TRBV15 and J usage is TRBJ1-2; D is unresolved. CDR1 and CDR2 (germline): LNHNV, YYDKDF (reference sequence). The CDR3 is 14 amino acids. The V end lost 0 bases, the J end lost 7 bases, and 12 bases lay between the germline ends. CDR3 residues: CATSRDRERPGYTF. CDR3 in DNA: TGTGCCACCAGCAGAGATCGAGAACGACCTGGCTACACCTTC.

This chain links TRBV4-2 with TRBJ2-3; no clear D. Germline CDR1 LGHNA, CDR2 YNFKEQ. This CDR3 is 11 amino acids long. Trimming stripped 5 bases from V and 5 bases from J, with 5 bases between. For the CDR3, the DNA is TGTGCCAGCAGCAAGGAAGATACGCAGTATTTT. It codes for CASSKEDTQYF.

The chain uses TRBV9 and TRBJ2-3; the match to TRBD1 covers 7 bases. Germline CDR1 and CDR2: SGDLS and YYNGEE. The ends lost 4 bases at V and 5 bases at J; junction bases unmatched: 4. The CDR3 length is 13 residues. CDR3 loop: CASSTGEGDTQYF. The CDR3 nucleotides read TGTGCCAGCAGCACAGGGGAAGGAGATACGCAGTATTTT.

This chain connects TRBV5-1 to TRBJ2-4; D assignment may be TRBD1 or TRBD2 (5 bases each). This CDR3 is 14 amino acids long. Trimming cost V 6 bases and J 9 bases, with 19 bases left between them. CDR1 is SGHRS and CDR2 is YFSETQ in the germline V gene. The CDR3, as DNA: TGCGCCAGCAAGCCGGAGGCGACTGGGGCCATTCAGTACTTC. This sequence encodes CASKPEATGAIQYF.